The table lists the clone carrying this TCR beta chain with many counts. This CDR3 region has 17 residues. Trimming removed 3 bases from V and 4 bases from J; junction bases left unmatched: 11. This entry is derived from a study of T-cell reconstitution after alpha-beta-depleted transplantation in children. Molecular barcoding with unique molecular identifiers was used for the TCRbeta library. Each CDR3 protein is one row after TCRdb ran MiXCR on the PCR reads. Of a few hundred thousand distinct CDR3 sequences detected, around 9.7% appear once; the ten largest clones hold approximately 5.4%. The V call is TRBV12-3 or TRBV12-4, the J call TRBJ1-1, with TRBD1 matching 10 bases. The origin of this receptor is a human donor who donated a stem cell graft to a child with SCID. Material: PBMCs from the stem cell graft donor, obtained from the stem cell graft. The CDR3 is CASSLVTGGLGTTEAFF. CDR3 nucleotide sequence: TGTGCCAGCAGTTTGGTGACAGGGGGCCTAGGGACCACTGAAGCTTTCTTT.